Listed below are T cell receptor beta chains from one sample, sequenced in a study of CD8+CD57+ T cells in acquired aplastic anemia. TCRdb fed the reads into MiXCR, producing one record per CDR3 protein. The repertoire includes under 150,000 distinct CDR3 sequences, 41% of them detected once, and around 8.4% sits in the top ten. Input material: sorted CD4+, CD8+, or CD8+CD57+ T cells (not recorded which) from PBMCs. These receptors were collected from a human donor in good health, serving as a control. Both conserved end residues are part of each CDR3. Each record gives: CDR3 protein, CDR3 DNA, clone size, V gene, D gene, J gene. The D gene is left open where the match is weak. Some rows have no size entry. The others give once, few or many, or a class for an expanded clone.

CASSGGGHVNEQFF	TGTGCCAGTAGCGGCGGGGGGCATGTCAATGAGCAGTTCTTC	-	TRBV25-1	TRBD2	TRBJ2-1
CASSPTSNYGYTF	TGCGCCAGCAGCCCAACGTCGAACTATGGCTACACCTTC	-	TRBV5-1	-	TRBJ1-2
CASSQRSGVNIQYF	TGTGCCAGCAGCCAAAGGTCAGGGGTCAACATTCAGTACTTC	-	TRBV3-1	-	TRBJ2-4
CASGPGRTGSGANVPTF	TGTGCTAGTGGTCCCGGAAGAACAGGGTCTGGGGCCAACGTCCCGACTTTC	few	TRBV12-5	-	TRBJ2-6
CASSQTGTGFTDTQYF	TGCGCCAGCAGCCAAACCGGGACAGGGTTCACAGATACGCAGTATTTT	many	TRBV4-1	TRBD1	TRBJ2-3
CASSRGHYEQYF	TGTGCCAGCAGCCGCGGCCACTACGAGCAGTACTTC	-	TRBV12-3/TRBV12-4	-	TRBJ2-7
CASRGDRIYGHTF	TGTGCCAGTAGAGGGGACAGGATCTACGGCCACACCTTC	-	TRBV19	TRBD1	TRBJ1-2
CASSLGGGRSTDTQYF	TGCGCCAGCAGCTTGGGTGGGGGACGGAGCACAGATACGCAGTATTTT	-	TRBV5-1	-	TRBJ2-3
CSARGPYQETQYF	TGCAGTGCTAGGGGACCGTACCAAGAGACCCAGTACTTC	many	TRBV20-1	-	TRBJ2-5
CASSLVVGPNEQFF	TGTGCCAGCAGCCTGGTCGTGGGCCCCAATGAGCAGTTCTTC	-	TRBV11-1	-	TRBJ2-1
CASSYGLGGAYEQYF	TGTGCCAGCAGTTACGGTCTCGGGGGTGCCTACGAGCAGTACTTC	many	TRBV6-5	-	TRBJ2-7
CASSLEGGLSYEQYF	TGCGCCAGCAGCTTGGAAGGGGGCTTGTCCTACGAGCAGTACTTC	-	TRBV5-1	TRBD1	TRBJ2-7
CASSLQMRSYEQYF	TGTGCCAGCAGCTTACAAATGAGATCCTACGAGCAGTACTTC	many	TRBV7-2	-	TRBJ2-7
CASSLGAAQYF	TGTGCCAGCAGTTTAGGGGCGGCGCAGTATTTT	many	TRBV12-3/TRBV12-4	-	TRBJ2-3
CASSVAQGWQETQYF	TGTGCCAGCAGCGTAGCACAGGGGTGGCAAGAGACCCAGTACTTC	-	TRBV9	TRBD1	TRBJ2-5
CASSGGGTSGGYEQYF	TGTGCCAGCAGCGGAGGGGGGACTAGCGGGGGGTACGAGCAGTACTTC	-	TRBV7-8	TRBD2	TRBJ2-7
CASSLDSWNQPQHF	TGTGCCAGCAGCTTGGACAGTTGGAATCAGCCCCAGCATTTT	many	TRBV7-8	-	TRBJ1-5
CASSLGAGYNTEAFF	TGCGCCAGCAGCTTGGGGGCAGGGTACAACACTGAAGCTTTCTTT	-	TRBV5-1	-	TRBJ1-1
CASSGTGTDNSPLHF	TGTGCCAGCAGCGGGACCGGGACAGATAATTCACCCCTCCACTTT	-	TRBV9	TRBD1	TRBJ1-6
CASSRFGGYEQYF	TGTGCCAGTAGTAGATTTGGGGGTTACGAGCAGTACTTC	-	TRBV19	-	TRBJ2-7
CASSVGPRHTDTQYF	TGTGCCAGCAGCGTAGGGCCTAGGCACACAGATACGCAGTATTTT	-	TRBV9	-	TRBJ2-3
CASSPLTPGGMKTQYF	TGTGCCAGCAGCCCCCTCACTCCTGGGGGAATGAAGACCCAGTACTTC	many	TRBV14	-	TRBJ2-5
CASSVAGGYEQYF	TGCGCCAGCAGTGTGGCGGGAGGGTACGAGCAGTACTTC	-	TRBV5-1	TRBD2	TRBJ2-7
CASSSAGYGVYGYTF	TGTGCCAGCAGTTCGGCAGGGTACGGCGTCTATGGCTACACCTTC	many	TRBV28	-	TRBJ1-2
CSAIGPRGSYNEQFF	TGCAGTGCTATAGGCCCCCGGGGCTCCTACAATGAGCAGTTCTTC	many	TRBV20-1	-	TRBJ2-1
CSASSGSEETQYF	TGCAGTGCTAGTAGCGGGAGTGAAGAGACCCAGTACTTC	-	TRBV20-1	TRBD2	TRBJ2-5
CAWDTDRGETQYF	TGTGCCTGGGACACGGACAGGGGAGAGACCCAGTACTTC	-	TRBV30	TRBD1	TRBJ2-5
CSAEDRLNYGYTF	TGCAGTGCTGAGGACAGACTTAACTATGGCTACACCTTC	many	TRBV20-1	-	TRBJ1-2
CSASPLLAGDNNEQFF	TGCAGTGCTAGCCCTTTACTAGCGGGGGATAACAATGAGCAGTTCTTC	many	TRBV20-1	TRBD2	TRBJ2-1
CASSDGGGGYTF	TGTGCCAGCAGTGACGGGGGGGGAGGCTACACCTTC	many	TRBV6-1	-	TRBJ1-2
CASSVAGHLNTEAFF	TGTGCCAGCAGCGTAGCGGGACACCTAAACACTGAAGCTTTCTTT	many	TRBV9	-	TRBJ1-1
CASRVRGPRSSYERYF	TGCGCCAGCAGGGTAAGAGGGCCTCGGTCGTCCTACGAGCGGTACTTC	-	TRBV10-2	-	TRBJ2-7
CASSKRGDGGTSTDTQYF	TGTGCCAGCAGCAAAAGAGGGGATGGGGGGACGAGCACAGATACGCAGTATTTT	many	TRBV21-1	-	TRBJ2-3
CASSLGRTDGYTF	TGCGCCAGCAGCTTGGGTAGAACCGACGGCTACACCTTC	many	TRBV5-1	-	TRBJ1-2
CASSLLRTGSEAFF	TGTGCCAGCAGCTTGCTAAGGACAGGCTCTGAAGCTTTCTTT	-	TRBV5-6	TRBD1	TRBJ1-1
CAISGGGFTEAFF	TGTGCCATCAGTGGGGGGGGATTCACTGAAGCTTTCTTT	-	TRBV10-3	-	TRBJ1-1
CASSFYRGDGNTIYF	TGCGCCAGCAGCTTTTACAGGGGGGACGGAAACACCATATATTTT	many	TRBV5-1	TRBD1	TRBJ1-3
CASSQAGTSGSNEQFF	TGTGCCAGCAGCCAAGCCGGGACTAGCGGGAGCAATGAGCAGTTCTTC	few	TRBV3-1	TRBD2	TRBJ2-1
CSVGGGTGAGGYTF	TGCAGCGTTGGGGGCGGGACAGGGGCCGGTGGCTACACCTTC	-	TRBV29-1	TRBD1	TRBJ1-2
CAISPTGSRAFF	TGTGCCATCAGTCCTACAGGGTCTAGAGCTTTCTTT	-	TRBV6-2/TRBV6-3	-	TRBJ1-1
CASTRASSYNEQFF	TGTGCCAGTACAAGGGCCTCCTCCTACAATGAGCAGTTCTTC	-	TRBV2	-	TRBJ2-1
CASSPDGSTEAFF	TGTGCCAGCAGCCCCGACGGGAGCACTGAAGCTTTCTTT	few	TRBV10-3	-	TRBJ1-1
CASSFTGLRNQPQHF	TGTGCCAGCAGTTTTACAGGGTTGAGGAATCAGCCCCAGCATTTT	-	TRBV28	-	TRBJ1-5
CARQGANEQFF	TGTGCTAGGCAGGGGGCGAATGAGCAGTTCTTC	once	TRBV11-2	TRBD1	TRBJ2-1
CASSSMTGGDGYTF	TGTGCCAGCAGCTCCATGACAGGGGGGGATGGCTACACCTTC	many	TRBV7-9	TRBD1	TRBJ1-2
CASVGSDRGEAFF	TGTGCCAGCGTGGGTAGCGACAGGGGCGAAGCTTTCTTT	many	TRBV11-3	TRBD1	TRBJ1-1
CASSQWETGELFF	TGTGCCAGCAGCCAATGGGAGACCGGGGAGCTGTTTTTT	-	TRBV3-1	-	TRBJ2-2
CATSREGLAGAVAKNIQYF	TGTGCCACCAGCAGAGAGGGGCTAGCGGGGGCCGTAGCCAAAAACATTCAGTACTTC	-	TRBV15	TRBD2	TRBJ2-4
CASSSSSGGAPYEQYF	TGTGCCAGCAGCTCTTCTAGCGGGGGGGCACCCTACGAGCAGTACTTC	-	TRBV11-2	TRBD2	TRBJ2-7
CSARGTRQTYNEQFF	TGCAGTGCTAGAGGGACTAGACAAACCTACAATGAGCAGTTCTTC	few	TRBV20-1	TRBD2	TRBJ2-1
CASSHLGPSETQYF	TGCGCCAGCAGCCACCTAGGACCCAGCGAGACCCAGTACTTC	many	TRBV4-1	-	TRBJ2-5
CASRRDSIGDTQYF	TGTGCCAGCAGAAGGGACTCGATAGGAGATACGCAGTATTTT	-	TRBV2	-	TRBJ2-3
CASSQGDSSNYGYTF	TGCGCCAGCAGCCAAGGGGACAGTAGTAACTATGGCTACACCTTC	once	TRBV4-1	TRBD1	TRBJ1-2
CATSDLNRDRTDTQYF	TGTGCCACCAGTGATTTGAATCGGGATCGCACAGATACGCAGTATTTT	-	TRBV24-1	-	TRBJ2-3
CAIRPQETQYF	TGTGCCATACGTCCCCAAGAGACCCAGTACTTC	many	TRBV7-9	-	TRBJ2-5
CASSLDLWTGRTPLHF	TGCGCCAGCAGCTTGGATCTCTGGACAGGGCGGACACCCCTCCACTTT	-	TRBV5-1	TRBD1	TRBJ1-6
CATSRDGYGYTF	TGTGCCACCAGCAGAGATGGCTATGGCTACACCTTC	-	TRBV15	-	TRBJ1-2
CAISLTGQTNTEAFF	TGTGCCATCTCACTTACGGGACAGACGAACACTGAAGCTTTCTTT	-	TRBV18	TRBD1	TRBJ1-1
CASSQDDSGDPFYEQYF	TGTGCCAGCAGCCAAGATGATAGCGGGGATCCCTTCTACGAGCAGTACTTC	many	TRBV4-2	TRBD2	TRBJ2-7
CSAGTGVETQYF	TGCAGTGCCGGGACAGGGGTGGAGACCCAGTACTTC	many	TRBV20-1	TRBD1	TRBJ2-5